The entry below describes one T cell receptor beta chain. The data belong to a study of blood T cell repertoires in COVID-19. Study-level background: There were acute and convalescent COVID-19 samples, and they came from the United States, Italy and Spain. Nucleic acid was either cDNA or gDNA, and it came from T cells, B-cell-depleted T cells, or PBMCs.

The authors' processing: Amplification from reference gene primers served as the basis for estimated nucleated cell counts. Some clones are missing from TCRdb's copy, which holds only in-frame ones; the method was immunoSEQ multiplex PCR. V, J and clone size reflect that table, while D and trimming were determined from the DNA. The profile shows 100,000 to 150,000 clones, approximately 85% of them singletons. Enrolled during active infection, Seattle patients were then followed longitudinally. The sequence was collected from a woman of 80 years or more with COVID-19, enrolled during active disease. The sequencing input was peripheral blood.

In DNA, the CDR3 is TGTGCCTCTACAGGGATAACGGGGGAGCTGTTTTTT. Translated, it gives CASTGITGELFF. The chain carries TRBV19 and TRBJ2-2; the D gene is possibly TRBD1 (6 bases). V gave up 11 bases and J gave up 8 bases, with 15 bases separating them. CDR3 length equals 12 residues. Germline V gene data show CDR1 as LNHDA and CDR2 as SQIVND (reference sequence). The variable domain in full, with the rest retrieved from reference TRBV19 and TRBJ2-2, is DGGITQSPKYLFRKEGQNVTLSCEQNLNHDAMYWYRQDPGQGLRLIYYSQIVNDFQKGDIAEGYSVSREKKESFPLTVTSAQKNPTAFYLCASTGITGELFFGEGSRLTVL.